This T cell receptor beta chain was profiled in a study of PD-1 blockade in classical Hodgkin lymphoma. Notes on the study in general: Newly diagnosed patients reportedly had lower baseline TCR diversity than healthy donors. It was CD4+ TCR diversity, not CD8+, that rose significantly by C4D1. Similar baseline diversity was found in complete responders and newly diagnosed patients. What caused the repertoire differences, perhaps disease activity or prior therapy, remains undefined.

As to this clone: Its antigen is still unknown.

Produced via immunoSEQ multiplex PCR; TCRdb's table is partial and in-frame only. This table has more than 90,000 clones, approximately 90% appearing once. The CDR3 covers 15 residues. V lost 5 bases and J lost 4, with 15 bases in between. The germline V gene encodes CDR1 SGHNT and CDR2 YENEEA. Each and every patient relapsed after autologous stem cell transplantation, and patients got differing brentuximab vedotin exposure. The chain carries TRBV11-3 and TRBJ1-3, with D possibly TRBD1 on 5 matching bases. This clonotype was sampled from a human donor with classical Hodgkin lymphoma. The specimen comprised peripheral blood mononuclear cells (PBMCs), sampled before the second cycle of nivolumab. CDR3 loop: CASSLSGTAGNTIYF. The CDR3 DNA reads TGTGCCAGCAGCCTTTCCGGGACGGCGGGAAACACCATATATTTT.